The clone carrying this T cell receptor beta chain came up once. Its antigen is not identified. Repertoires were generated with immunoSEQ multiplex PCR, while TCRdb's copy carries only in-frame clones and drops some. The table has 170,000 or so clones, roughly nine tenths seen once; the top ten hold about 1.6%. This specimen comes from a study of T cell responses to AZD1222 COVID-19 vaccine. Study results and limitations: Repertoires in all cases were sampled only once the peak T cell response had passed.

The CDR3 has 15 residues. Germline CDR1 reads MGHRA; CDR2 reads YSYEKL. Trimming removed 1 base at V and 10 bases at J, with 16 bases between. The sequence derives from an adult in good health. The sequenced sample was peripheral blood, obtained on day 0 of AZD1222 vaccination. The chain is built from TRBV4-1 and TRBJ1-4; D might be TRBD1 (5 bases). The CDR3 DNA is TGCGCCAGCAGCCAAGCCCCGAGGAAGGGGCGAAAACTGTTTTTT. This encodes CASSQAPRKGRKLFF.